This T cell receptor (beta chain) was sequenced during a study of blood T cells in healthy people across ages. Germline CDR1 and CDR2: LGHDT and YNNKEL (reference sequence). The length of the CDR3 is 15 residues. Trimming took off 3 bases at V and 4 bases at J, with 12 bases between the two ends. Total RNA was isolated from each sample in quantities of at least 5 micrograms. With respect to this clonotype: Its specificity is not known.

Regarding the study as a whole: Underestimates were what the diversity estimates from one million T cells were considered to be. When set beside aged donors, long-lived donors presented more naive CD4+ cells and higher diversity.

Then a second PCR, running roughly 7 to 11 cycles, was carried out with a sample-barcoded 5' primer and a J-beta primer mix. A 12-random-nucleotide template-switch adaptor tagged each cDNA molecule. TCRdb re-called the 5' RACE reads through MiXCR, storing one row per CDR3 protein. This repertoire shows about 670,000 distinct CDR3 sequences, over 40% found once; its top ten account for 13%. The V call is TRBV3-1, the J call TRBJ2-2; unclear D gene. The sequence came from a woman older than 75 in good health. Sequences were obtained from blood. The CDR3 DNA reads TGTGCCAGCAGCCAGAACCTTATAGTCACCGGGGAGCTGTTTTTT. The encoded protein is CASSQNLIVTGELFF.